Each of the 28 T cell receptor beta chains below was sequenced from the same sample in a study of blood T cell repertoires in COVID-19. Clones were sequenced by immunoSEQ multiplex PCR, and TCRdb holds only the in-frame ones, with some missing. The profile shows 25,000 to 35,000 clones, around 85% of them singletons. What was sequenced was peripheral blood. The origin of the receptors is a human donor with active COVID-19. The donor label of this sample is uncertain.

The chain recombines TRBV24-1 with TRBJ2-1, with 10 positions matching TRBD2. CDR3 length: 16 residues. The V gene's germline CDR1 is KGHDR and CDR2 SFDVKD. V gave up 3 bases and J gave up 0 bases; unmatched junction bases: 1. The CDR3, as DNA: TGTGCCACCAGTGATGGACTAGCGGACTCCTACAATGAGCAGTTCTTC. It specifies CATSDGLADSYNEQFF.

The chain has TRBV4-2 and TRBJ2-4; TRBD2 agrees at 11 bases. This CDR3 is 18 amino acids long. Germline V gene lookup returns CDR1 LGHNA and CDR2 YNFKEQ. Unmatched junction bases numbered 7, after V lost 0 bases and J lost 3 bases. The CDR3 loop is CASSQDLAGGLSKNIQYF. CDR3 bases: TGTGCCAGCAGCCAAGATTTAGCGGGAGGGCTGAGCAAAAACATTCAGTACTTC.

The chain employs TRBV11-3 and TRBJ1-6; no reliable D call. The germline gives CDR1 SGHNT, CDR2 YENEEA. Trimming removed 0 bases from V and 10 bases from J, with 7 bases in between. The CDR3 sequence is 13 residues long. The DNA for the CDR3 is TGTGCCAGCAGCTTAGATCGAGTGTCACCCCTCCACTTT. Amino acid sequence: CASSLDRVSPLHF. The variable domain in full, completed from reference TRBV11-3 and TRBJ1-6, reads EAGVVQSPRYKIIEKKQPVAFWCNPISGHNTLYWYLQNLGQGPELLIRYENEEAVDDSQLPKDRFSAERLKGVDSTLKIQPAELGDSAVYLCASSLDRVSPLHFGNGTRLTVT.

This clone has only a few counts. V gene TRBV5-8 combines with J gene TRBJ2-1; 8 nucleotides line up with TRBD2. With V trimmed by 5 bases and J by 6 bases, 10 bases remained unmatched. The CDR3 runs 15 residues. From germline, CDR1 is SGHTS and CDR2 YDEGEE. The CDR3 DNA is TGTGCCAGCAGGGGAGGGACTAGATGGAGCAATGAGCAGTTCTTC. It is translated as CASRGGTRWSNEQFF.

The chain uses TRBV27 and TRBJ1-3; maybe TRBD1 (6 bases). The V end was cut by 2 bases, the J end by 2 bases, with 7 bases between. The CDR3 totals 14 residues. Germline V lookup: CDR1 MNHEY, CDR2 SMNVEV (reference sequence). The CDR3 DNA sequence: TGTGCCAGCAGTTTAGGGGGCGCTGGAAACACCATATATTTT. This sequence encodes CASSLGGAGNTIYF.

V usage is TRBV6-6 and J usage is TRBJ1-4, with D possibly being TRBD1 (5 bases). CDR1 MNHNY and CDR2 SVGAGI come from the germline V gene (reference sequence). The CDR3 totals 16 residues. The V end lost 2 bases, the J end lost 6 bases, and 16 bases lay between the germline ends. The CDR3 nucleotides read TGTGCCAGCAGTTACCCTCAGGGATTTGTGGATGAAAAACTGTTTTTT. Amino acid sequence: CASSYPQGFVDEKLFF.

The chain recombines TRBV6-5 with TRBJ2-7; TRBD1 agrees at 8 bases. The V gene's germline CDR1 is MNHEY and CDR2 SVGAGI. J gave up 4 bases and V 6 bases, and 8 bases lay outside the gene matches. This CDR3 region has 14 residues. In DNA form, the CDR3 reads TGTGCCAGCAGAGGACAGGGTCTCGGTTACGAGCAGTACTTC. Residues: CASRGQGLGYEQYF.

A few counts support this clone. V gene TRBV3-1 (or the pseudogene TRBV3-2) combines with J gene TRBJ2-7, with 7 bases lining up with TRBD2. The CDR3 runs 14 residues. The trim removed 3 bases at V and 2 bases at J, leaving 4 bases unmatched. Per germline, CDR1 LGHDT and CDR2 YNNKEL (reference sequence). CDR3 coding DNA: TGTGCCAGCAGCCAGTCGGGGGGACCCTACGAGCAGTACTTC. It codes for CASSQSGGPYEQYF.

V is TRBV11-3 and J is TRBJ1-2, with a weak D call TRBD1 (5 bases). Trimming removed 1 base at V and 1 base at J, with 16 bases between. CDR3 length: 17 residues. Germline V CDR1 and CDR2: SGHNT, YENEEA. The CDR3 DNA sequence: TGTGCCAGCAGCTTAGGCGGGACCCTCTCCAATAACTATGGCTACACCTTC. Translated, it gives CASSLGGTLSNNYGYTF.

The chain is built from TRBV2 and TRBJ2-5, with a tentative D call TRBD2 (5 bases). Germline V gene lookup returns CDR1 SNHLY and CDR2 FYNNEI. This CDR3 is 14 amino acids long. The V end was cut by 4 bases, the J end by 5 bases, with 14 bases between. CDR3 sequence: CASSGTSWEETQYF. The CDR3 DNA sequence: TGTGCCAGCAGTGGTACTAGTTGGGAGGAGACCCAGTACTTC.

This clone was recorded once. The gene calls are TRBV11-2 and TRBJ2-5, with D perhaps TRBD2 (6 bases). Germline loops: CDR1 SGHAT, CDR2 FQNNGV. The CDR3 totals 17 residues. Trimming removed 1 base from V and 2 bases from J, with 17 bases in between. Here the CDR3 DNA reads TGTGCCAGCAGCTTAGGTAGAGGGGCGGGGTGGCAAGAGACCCAGTACTTC. Translated, it gives CASSLGRGAGWQETQYF.

The V call is TRBV9, the J call TRBJ2-3, with 11 bases identical to TRBD2. V was clipped by 0 bases and J by 3 bases; unmatched bases: 9. The length of the CDR3 is 18 residues. Germline-derived CDR1 and CDR2 are SGDLS and YYNGEE. The DNA of the CDR3 is TGTGCCAGCAGCGTAGTGCCTCTAGCGGGGGGAGGAACAGATACGCAGTATTTT. Translated, it gives CASSVVPLAGGGTDTQYF. Looking up the rest from reference TRBV9 and TRBJ2-3 gives the full variable domain: DSGVTQTPKHLITATGQRVTLRCSPRSGDLSVYWYQQSLDQGLQFLIQYYNGEERAKGNILERFSAQQFPDLHSELNLSSLELGDSALYFCASSVVPLAGGGTDTQYFGPGTRLTVL.

The chain uses TRBV5-4 and TRBJ2-1, with a weak D call TRBD2 (8 bases). The CDR3 runs to 14 residues. Germline-derived CDR1 and CDR2 are SGHNT and YYREEE (reference sequence). Trimming shortened V by 4 bases and J by 5 bases, and 13 bases separated the two germline ends. The CDR3 sequence is CASSPGGTDNEQFF. In DNA, the CDR3 is TGTGCCAGCAGCCCGGGAGGGACAGACAATGAGCAGTTCTTC.

This chain connects TRBV6-5 to TRBJ2-7; tentative D call: TRBD1 (6 bases). The CDR3 contains 14 residues. Germline V gene sequence: CDR1 MNHEY, CDR2 SVGAGI. V was cut by 6 bases and J by 3 bases, with 15 bases left in between. The chain's CDR3 is CASSRVQGSYEQYF. DNA of the CDR3: TGTGCCAGCAGCCGCGTCCAGGGGAGCTACGAGCAGTACTTC.

The chain recombines TRBV10-1 with TRBJ2-3; TRBD2 might be the D (7 bases). Germline lookup yields CDR1 WNHNN and CDR2 SYGVQD (reference sequence). Trimming removed 4 bases from V and 0 bases from J, with 11 bases in between. This CDR3 has 15 amino acids. CDR3 DNA: TGCGCCAGCAGTGCGGGGGGCACTAGCACAGATACGCAGTATTTT. Its protein product is CASSAGGTSTDTQYF.

The V call is TRBV20-1, the J call TRBJ2-6; D possibly corresponds to TRBD1 (6 bases). The V end lost 3 bases, the J end lost 2 bases, and 17 bases lay between the germline ends. This CDR3 region has 17 residues. Germline V gives CDR1 DFQATT, CDR2 SNEGSKA (reference sequence). CDR3 sequence reads: CSASPGQSSPGANVLTF. The CDR3, as DNA: TGCAGTGCTAGTCCGGGACAATCCTCCCCTGGGGCCAACGTCCTGACTTTC.

This rearrangement joins TRBV18 to TRBJ1-1, with 8 bases aligning to TRBD1. J lost 1 base, V lost 3 bases, and 4 bases had no gene match. The CDR3 runs to 15 residues. The germline CDR1 and CDR2 sequences are KGHSH and LQKENI. CDR3 bases: TGTGCCAGCTCACCTGCCGGGACAGGGAACACTGAAGCTTTCTTT. Translating it yields CASSPAGTGNTEAFF.

This clone has only one observation. The chain employs TRBV10-1 and TRBJ2-1; TRBD2 agrees at 8 bases. Germline V gene sequence: CDR1 WNHNN, CDR2 SYGVQD (reference sequence). This CDR3 contains 17 residues. The trim removed 6 bases at V and 1 base at J, leaving 11 bases unmatched. The CDR3 loop reads CASSGLAGGLSYNEQFF. The CDR3 DNA follows: TGCGCCAGCAGCGGTTTGGCGGGGGGATTGTCCTACAATGAGCAGTTCTTC.

By frequency in the sample, this clone is medium-sized. V gene TRBV12-3 or TRBV12-4 combines with J gene TRBJ2-2; the D gene is possibly TRBD2 (5 bases). The CDR3 runs to 12 residues. V gave up 5 bases and J gave up 6 bases, with 7 bases separating them. The CDR3 sequence is CASSQRAGELFF. The CDR3 nucleotides read TGTGCCAGCAGTCAGAGGGCCGGGGAGCTGTTTTTT.

In this sample, this clone is medium-sized. This sequence joins TRBV3-1 (or the pseudogene TRBV3-2) and TRBJ1-1, with TRBD1 as a possible D gene (5 bases). Looked up from germline, CDR1 is LGHDT and CDR2 is YNNKEL (reference sequence). The CDR3 is 13 residues long. Trimming took off 3 bases at V and 7 bases at J, with 12 bases between the two ends. In DNA form, the CDR3 reads TGTGCCAGCAGCCAGATGGGGGGAGGTGAAGCTTTCTTT. Translation: CASSQMGGGEAFF.

The V and J genes are TRBV2 and TRBJ1-1; D possibly corresponds to TRBD1 (5 bases). This CDR3 is built from 12 residues. Trimming took 1 base from V and 10 from J, leaving 10 bases between them. The V gene's germline CDR1 is SNHLY and CDR2 FYNNEI. The DNA of the CDR3 is TGTGCCAGCAGTGAAGTGGCAGGGTTAGCTTTCTTT. Protein sequence: CASSEVAGLAFF. Drawing the rest from reference TRBV2 and TRBJ1-1, the complete variable domain is EPEVTQTPSHQVTQMGQEVILRCVPISNHLYFYWYRQILGQKVEFLVSFYNNEISEKSEIFDDQFSVERPDGSNFTLKIRSTKLEDSAMYFCASSEVAGLAFFGQGTRLTVV.

The J gene is TRBJ2-7, the V gene TRBV13; 7 bases are a match to TRBD1. The CDR3 totals 15 residues. Germline V CDR1 and CDR2: PRHDT, FYEKMQ (reference sequence). The ends lost 4 bases at V and 3 bases at J; junction bases unmatched: 9. CDR3 sequence reads: CASSSTPTGYYEQYF. The DNA for the CDR3 is TGTGCCAGCAGCTCAACCCCGACAGGGTACTACGAGCAGTACTTC.

V gene TRBV4-2 combines with J gene TRBJ2-2; D remains unclear. The V and J ends lost 0 bases and 4 bases respectively, with 9 bases between them. Germline V CDR1 and CDR2: LGHNA, YNFKEQ. CDR3 length: 15 residues. The CDR3 region is CASSQDLGGTGELFF. As DNA, the CDR3 is TGTGCCAGCAGCCAAGATCTAGGCGGCACCGGGGAGCTGTTTTTT.

V is TRBV27 and J is TRBJ2-5, with 9 bases identical to TRBD1. From germline, CDR1 is MNHEY and CDR2 SMNVEV (reference sequence). V gave up 4 bases and J gave up 7 bases; unmatched junction bases: 7. This CDR3 has 14 amino acids. Here the CDR3 reads CASSSQGAWGTQYF. In nucleotides, the CDR3 is TGTGCCAGCAGTTCACAGGGGGCTTGGGGGACCCAGTACTTC.

CDR3 bases: TGCACCAGCAGCCCTAGACTAGCGGGAGACGATGAGCAGTTCTTC. Amino acid sequence: CTSSPRLAGDDEQFF. The rearrangement uses TRBV1 and TRBJ2-1; the DNA was not used to check the table's D call, TRBD2. TRBV1 is flagged as a pseudogene. The CDR3 has 15 residues.

The genes are TRBV7-3 and TRBJ1-1; no reliable D call. CDR1 is SGHTA and CDR2 is FQGTGA in the germline V gene. V gave up 5 bases and J gave up 4 bases, with 14 bases separating them. The CDR3 has 14 amino acids. DNA for the CDR3: TGTGCCAGCAGCCCGGGAATATTGTCCACTGAAGCTTTCTTT. Its translation: CASSPGILSTEAFF.

The rearrangement uses TRBV28 and TRBJ1-5; unclear D gene. Germline V gene data show CDR1 as MDHEN and CDR2 as SYDVKM. V lost 3 bases, J lost 14 bases, and 17 bases lay in between. The CDR3 spans 13 residues. CDR3 sequence reads: CASSLRTGGNEHF. The CDR3 DNA sequence: TGTGCCAGCAGTTTGAGAACGGGAGGGAATGAGCATTTT.

Remarks on this clone: The junction and the germline gene differ at one end; a read error may be behind it. The rearrangement joins TRBV20-1 to TRBJ2-1; 8 bases match TRBD2. CDR3 length: 10 amino acids. Per germline, CDR1 DFQATT and CDR2 SNEGSKA (reference sequence). This CDR3 reads CALADNEQFF. CDR3 DNA: TGTGCACTAGCGGACAATGAGCAGTTCTTC.